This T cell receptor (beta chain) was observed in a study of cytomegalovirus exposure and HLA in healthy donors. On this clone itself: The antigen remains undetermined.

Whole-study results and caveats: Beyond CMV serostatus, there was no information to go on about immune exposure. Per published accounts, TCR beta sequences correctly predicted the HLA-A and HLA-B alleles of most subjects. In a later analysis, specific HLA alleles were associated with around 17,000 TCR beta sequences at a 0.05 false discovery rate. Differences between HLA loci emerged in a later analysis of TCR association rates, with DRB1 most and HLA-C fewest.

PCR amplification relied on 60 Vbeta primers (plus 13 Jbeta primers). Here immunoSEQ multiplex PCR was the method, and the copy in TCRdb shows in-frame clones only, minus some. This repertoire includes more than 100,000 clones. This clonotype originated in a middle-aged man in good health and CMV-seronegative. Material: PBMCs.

DNA for the CDR3: TGTGCCAGCAGCTTAGCGACAGTTAATTCACCCCTCCACTTT. It is translated as CASSLATVNSPLHF. The chain links TRBV7-9 to TRBJ1-6; D possibly corresponds to TRBD1 (5 bases). The ends were cut back, 0 bases at V and 6 bases at J, with 6 bases in the middle. CDR3 length equals 14 residues. Germline CDR1 reads SEHNR; CDR2 reads FQNEAQ (reference sequence).